The present entry profiles one TCR beta chain with its context. Its antigen is still unknown. TCR beta CDR3 region amplification was performed from RNA transcripts. Carried out on the TCR CDR3, a first-round RT-PCR used the HTBI primer set. TCRdb itself ran the multiplex PCR reads through MiXCR, one entry per CDR3 protein. The table records 500,000 or so distinct CDR3 sequences, around 15% of them present only once. Looked up from germline, CDR1 is MDHEN and CDR2 is SYDVKM. The CDR3 contains 18 residues. V was pared by 4 bases and J by 1 base, with 19 bases between. This record comes from a study of T cells in Graves' hyperthyroidism and ophthalmopathy. Study-level information: Specimen type is peripheral blood, collected at initial diagnosis prior to any treatment. Study-level points and caveats: Most clonotypes expanded in the thyroid (above 0.001) were also present in blood.

Diagnoses rested on clinical symptoms, serum thyroxine and TRAb, thyroid ultrasound and orbital computed tomography. Fresh peripheral blood, around 9.5 ml, yielded the PBMCs. Source material: blood. The rearrangement joins TRBV28 to TRBJ1-4; no definite D call. This clonotype originated in a young woman with Graves' ophthalmopathy. CDR3 coding DNA: TGTGCCAGCAGTTCGTCCCTAGGGAAGTGGGAAACTAATGAAAAACTGTTTTTT. Translation: CASSSSLGKWETNEKLFF.